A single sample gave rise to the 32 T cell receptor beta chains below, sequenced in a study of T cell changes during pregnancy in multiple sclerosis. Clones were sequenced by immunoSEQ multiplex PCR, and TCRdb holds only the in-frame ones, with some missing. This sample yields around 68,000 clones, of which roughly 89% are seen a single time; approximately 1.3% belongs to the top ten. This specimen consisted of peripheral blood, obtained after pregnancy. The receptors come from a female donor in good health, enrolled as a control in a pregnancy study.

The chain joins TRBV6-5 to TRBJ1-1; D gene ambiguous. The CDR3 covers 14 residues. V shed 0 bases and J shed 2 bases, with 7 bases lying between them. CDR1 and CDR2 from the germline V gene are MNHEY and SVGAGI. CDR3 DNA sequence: TGTGCCAGCAGTTACTCCCGAACAAACACTGAAGCTTTCTTT. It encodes CASSYSRTNTEAFF.

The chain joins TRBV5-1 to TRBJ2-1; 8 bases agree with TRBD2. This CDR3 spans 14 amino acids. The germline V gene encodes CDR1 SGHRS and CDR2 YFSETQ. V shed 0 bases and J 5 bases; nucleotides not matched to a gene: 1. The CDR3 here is CASSLGGGHNEQFF. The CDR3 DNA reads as TGCGCCAGCAGCTTGGGCGGGGGGCACAATGAGCAGTTCTTC.

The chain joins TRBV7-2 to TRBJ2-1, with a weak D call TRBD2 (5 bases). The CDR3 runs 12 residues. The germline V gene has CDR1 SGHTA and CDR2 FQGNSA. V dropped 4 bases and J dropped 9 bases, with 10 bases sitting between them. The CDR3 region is CASSSDRGEQFF. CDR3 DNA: TGTGCCAGCAGCTCCGACCGGGGTGAGCAGTTCTTC.

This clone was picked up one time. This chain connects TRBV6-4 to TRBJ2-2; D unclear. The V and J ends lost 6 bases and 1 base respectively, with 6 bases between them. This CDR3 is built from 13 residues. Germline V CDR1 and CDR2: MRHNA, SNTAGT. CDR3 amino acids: CASSPMNTGELFF. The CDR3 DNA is TGTGCCAGCAGCCCAATGAACACCGGGGAGCTGTTTTTT.

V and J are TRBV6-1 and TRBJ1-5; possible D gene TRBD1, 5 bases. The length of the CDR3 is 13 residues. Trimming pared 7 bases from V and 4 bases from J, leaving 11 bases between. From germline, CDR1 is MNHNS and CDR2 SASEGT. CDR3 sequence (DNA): TGTGCCAGCATAGGACAAGTAAATCAGCCCCAGCATTTT. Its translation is CASIGQVNQPQHF.

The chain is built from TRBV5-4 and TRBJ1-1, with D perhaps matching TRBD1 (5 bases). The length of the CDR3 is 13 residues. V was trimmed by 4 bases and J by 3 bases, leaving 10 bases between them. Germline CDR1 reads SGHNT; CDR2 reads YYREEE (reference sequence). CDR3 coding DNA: TGTGCCAGCAGCGCGGGACGGGACACTGAAGCTTTCTTT. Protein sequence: CASSAGRDTEAFF.

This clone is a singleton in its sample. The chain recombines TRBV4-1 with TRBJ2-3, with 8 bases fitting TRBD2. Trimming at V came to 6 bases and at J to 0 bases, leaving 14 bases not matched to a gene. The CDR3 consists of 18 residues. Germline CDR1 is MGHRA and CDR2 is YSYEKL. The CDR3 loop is CASSPIRGGITSTDTQYF. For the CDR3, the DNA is TGCGCCAGCAGTCCCATTCGGGGGGGGATTACTAGCACAGATACGCAGTATTTT.

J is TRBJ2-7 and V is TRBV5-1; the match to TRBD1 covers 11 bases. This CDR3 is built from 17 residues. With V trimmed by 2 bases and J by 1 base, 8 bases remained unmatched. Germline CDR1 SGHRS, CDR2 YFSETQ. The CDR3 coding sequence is TGCGCCAGCAGCTTCCGGACAGGGGGCTCTGGGTCCTACGAGCAGTACTTC. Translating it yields CASSFRTGGSGSYEQYF.

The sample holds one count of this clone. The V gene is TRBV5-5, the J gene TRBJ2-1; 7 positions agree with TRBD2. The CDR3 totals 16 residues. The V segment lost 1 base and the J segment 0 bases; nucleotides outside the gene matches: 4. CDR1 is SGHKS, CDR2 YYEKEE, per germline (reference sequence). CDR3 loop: CASSLWGGSSYNEQFF. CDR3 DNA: TGTGCCAGCAGCTTGTGGGGGGGGAGCTCCTACAATGAGCAGTTCTTC. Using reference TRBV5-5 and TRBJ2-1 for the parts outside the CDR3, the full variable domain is DAGVTQSPTHLIKTRGQQVTLRCSPISGHKSVSWYQQVLGQGPQFIFQYYEKEERGRGNFPDRFSARQFPNYSSELNVNALLLGDSALYLCASSLWGGSSYNEQFFGPGTRLTVL.

The chain's CDR3 is CASSQEVGNRATEAFF. In nucleotides, the CDR3 is TGCGCCAGCAGCCAAGAAGTCGGAAACAGGGCAACTGAAGCTTTCTTT. V is TRBV4-1 and J is TRBJ1-1; tentative D call: TRBD1 (6 bases). This CDR3 spans 16 amino acids. V gave up 0 bases and J gave up 5 bases, with 16 bases separating them. Germline V gives CDR1 MGHRA, CDR2 YSYEKL.

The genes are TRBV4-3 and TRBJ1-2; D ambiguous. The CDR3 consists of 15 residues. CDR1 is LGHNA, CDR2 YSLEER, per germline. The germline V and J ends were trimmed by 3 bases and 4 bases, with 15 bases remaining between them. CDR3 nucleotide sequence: TGCGCCAGCAGCCAGACAAGCACTCCCCGCTATGGCTACACCTTC. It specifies CASSQTSTPRYGYTF.

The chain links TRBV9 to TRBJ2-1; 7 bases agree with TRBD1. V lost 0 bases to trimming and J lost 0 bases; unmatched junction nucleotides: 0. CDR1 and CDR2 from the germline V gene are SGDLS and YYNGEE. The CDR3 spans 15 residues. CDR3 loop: CASSVDRGSYNEQFF. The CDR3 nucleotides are TGTGCCAGCAGCGTAGACAGGGGCTCCTACAATGAGCAGTTCTTC.

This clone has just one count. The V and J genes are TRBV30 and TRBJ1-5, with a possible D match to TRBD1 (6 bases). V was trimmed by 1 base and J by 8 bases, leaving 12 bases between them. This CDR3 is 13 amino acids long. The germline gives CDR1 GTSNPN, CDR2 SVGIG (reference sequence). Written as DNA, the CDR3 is TGTGCCTGGAGTGGCAGGGGACCTGAGCCCCAGCATTTT. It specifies CAWSGRGPEPQHF. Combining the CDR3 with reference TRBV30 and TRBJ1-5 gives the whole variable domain SQTIHQWPATLVQPVGSPLSLECTVEGTSNPNLYWYRQAAGRGLQLLFYSVGIGQISSEVPQNLSASRPQDRQFILSSKKLLLSDSGFYLCAWSGRGPEPQHFGDGTRLSIL.

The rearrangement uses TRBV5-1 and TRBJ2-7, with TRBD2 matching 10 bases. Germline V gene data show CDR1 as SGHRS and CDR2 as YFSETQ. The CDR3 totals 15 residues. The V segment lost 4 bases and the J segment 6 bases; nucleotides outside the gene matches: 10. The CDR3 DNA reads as TGCGCCAGCAGCGGTCAGGCTAGCGGGAGCCTCGAGCAGTACTTC. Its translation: CASSGQASGSLEQYF.

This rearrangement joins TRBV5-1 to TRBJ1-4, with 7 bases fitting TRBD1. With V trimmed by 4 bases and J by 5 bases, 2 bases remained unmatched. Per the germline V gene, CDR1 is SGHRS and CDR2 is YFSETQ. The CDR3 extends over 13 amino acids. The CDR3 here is CASSEGGNEKLFF. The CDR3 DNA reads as TGCGCCAGCAGCGAAGGGGGCAATGAAAAACTGTTTTTT.

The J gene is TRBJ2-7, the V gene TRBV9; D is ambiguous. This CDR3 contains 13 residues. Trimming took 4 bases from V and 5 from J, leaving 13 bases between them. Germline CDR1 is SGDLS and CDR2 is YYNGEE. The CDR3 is CASSLRSVDEQYF. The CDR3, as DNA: TGTGCCAGCAGCCTGAGATCGGTGGACGAGCAGTACTTC. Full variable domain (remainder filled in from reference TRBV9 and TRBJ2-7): DSGVTQTPKHLITATGQRVTLRCSPRSGDLSVYWYQQSLDQGLQFLIQYYNGEERAKGNILERFSAQQFPDLHSELNLSSLELGDSALYFCASSLRSVDEQYFGPGTRLTVT.

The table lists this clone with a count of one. The CDR3 protein is CASSQQVSPNYGYTF. For the CDR3, the DNA is TGCGCCAGCAGTCAACAGGTCAGCCCTAACTATGGCTACACCTTC. This chain joins TRBV23-1 and TRBJ1-2; no firm D call. TRBV23-1 is filed as an ORF, its function uncertain. This CDR3 has 15 residues. V lost 2 bases and J 0 bases, leaving 10 bases between the germline ends.

Written as DNA, the CDR3 is TGCAGCGTTGAAGAGGGGCAGGCCTATGGCTACACCTTC. It codes for CSVEEGQAYGYTF. This chain uses TRBV29-1 with TRBJ1-2; perhaps TRBD1 as D (5 bases). The CDR3 sequence is 13 residues long. Trimming left V 0 bases short and J 4 bases short, with 9 bases between. Per germline, CDR1 SQVTM and CDR2 ANQGSEA.

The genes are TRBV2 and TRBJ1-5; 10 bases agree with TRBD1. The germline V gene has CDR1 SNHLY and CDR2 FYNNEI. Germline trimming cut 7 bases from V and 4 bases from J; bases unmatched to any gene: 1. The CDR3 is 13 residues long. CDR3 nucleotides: TGTGCCAGCATGGGACAGGGGAATCAGCCCCAGCATTTT. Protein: CASMGQGNQPQHF.

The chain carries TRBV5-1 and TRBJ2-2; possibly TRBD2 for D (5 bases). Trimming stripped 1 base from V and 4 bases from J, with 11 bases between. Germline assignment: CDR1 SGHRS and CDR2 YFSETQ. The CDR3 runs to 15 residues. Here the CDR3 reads CASSLSSGFTGELFF. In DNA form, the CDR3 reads TGCGCCAGCAGCTTGAGTTCGGGGTTCACCGGGGAGCTGTTTTTT.

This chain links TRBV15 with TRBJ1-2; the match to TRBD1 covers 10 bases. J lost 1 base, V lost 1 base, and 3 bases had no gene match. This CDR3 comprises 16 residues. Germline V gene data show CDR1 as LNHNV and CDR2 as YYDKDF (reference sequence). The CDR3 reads CATSRAGQGDNYGYTF. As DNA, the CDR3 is TGTGCCACCAGCAGAGCTGGACAGGGGGATAACTATGGCTACACCTTC.

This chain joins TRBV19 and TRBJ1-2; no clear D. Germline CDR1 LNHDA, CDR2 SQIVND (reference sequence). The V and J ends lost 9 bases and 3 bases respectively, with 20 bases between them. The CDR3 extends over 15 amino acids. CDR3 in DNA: TGTGCCAGCTGTTTGGATCCCTTCGGGGACTATGGCTACACCTTC. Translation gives CASCLDPFGDYGYTF.

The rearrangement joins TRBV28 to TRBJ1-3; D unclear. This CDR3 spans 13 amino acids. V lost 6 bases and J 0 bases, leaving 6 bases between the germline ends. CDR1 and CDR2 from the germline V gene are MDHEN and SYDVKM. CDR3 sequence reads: CASRKHSGNTIYF. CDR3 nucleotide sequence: TGTGCCAGCAGGAAACACTCTGGAAACACCATATATTTT.

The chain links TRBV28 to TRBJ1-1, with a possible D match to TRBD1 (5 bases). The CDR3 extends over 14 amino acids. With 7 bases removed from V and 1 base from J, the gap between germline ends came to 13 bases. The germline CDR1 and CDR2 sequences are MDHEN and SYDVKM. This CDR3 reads CASTLGGRNTEAFF. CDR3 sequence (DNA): TGTGCCAGCACCCTCGGGGGGAGGAACACTGAAGCTTTCTTT.

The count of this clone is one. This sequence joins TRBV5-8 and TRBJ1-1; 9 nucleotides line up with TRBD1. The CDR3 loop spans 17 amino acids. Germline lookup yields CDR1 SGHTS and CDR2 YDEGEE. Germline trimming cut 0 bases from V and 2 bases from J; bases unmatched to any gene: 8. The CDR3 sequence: CASSLDGTGMANTEAFF. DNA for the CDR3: TGTGCCAGCAGCTTGGACGGGACAGGGATGGCCAACACTGAAGCTTTCTTT.

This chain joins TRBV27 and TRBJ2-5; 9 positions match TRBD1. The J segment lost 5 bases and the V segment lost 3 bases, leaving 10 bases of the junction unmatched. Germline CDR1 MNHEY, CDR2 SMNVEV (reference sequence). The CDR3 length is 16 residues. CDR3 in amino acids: CASSFGGTGKSETQYF. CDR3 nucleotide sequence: TGTGCCAGCAGTTTCGGTGGGACAGGGAAATCGGAGACCCAGTACTTC.

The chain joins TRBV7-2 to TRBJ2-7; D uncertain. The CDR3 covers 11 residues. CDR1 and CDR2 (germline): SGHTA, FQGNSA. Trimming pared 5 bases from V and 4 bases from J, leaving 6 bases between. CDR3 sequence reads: CASSEKYEQYF. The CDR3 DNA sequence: TGTGCCAGCAGCGAGAAATACGAGCAGTACTTC. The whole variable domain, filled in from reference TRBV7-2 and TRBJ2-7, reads GAGVSQSPSNKVTEKGKDVELRCDPISGHTALYWYRQSLGQGLEFLIYFQGNSAPDKSGLPSDRFSAERTGGSVSTLTIQRTQQEDSAVYLCASSEKYEQYFGPGTRLTVT.

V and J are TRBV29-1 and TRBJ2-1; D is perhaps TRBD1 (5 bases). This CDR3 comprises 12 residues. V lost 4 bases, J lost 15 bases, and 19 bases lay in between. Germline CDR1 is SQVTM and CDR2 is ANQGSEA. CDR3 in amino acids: CSVGSWQGMRFF. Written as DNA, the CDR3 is TGCAGCGTTGGTTCGTGGCAGGGAATGCGGTTCTTC.

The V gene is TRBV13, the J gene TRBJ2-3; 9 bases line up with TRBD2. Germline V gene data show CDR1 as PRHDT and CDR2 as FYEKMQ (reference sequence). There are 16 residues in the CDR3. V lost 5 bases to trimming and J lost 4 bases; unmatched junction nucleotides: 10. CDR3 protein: CASSQMLAGRADTQYF. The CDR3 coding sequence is TGTGCCAGCAGCCAAATGCTAGCGGGGCGCGCAGATACGCAGTATTTT.

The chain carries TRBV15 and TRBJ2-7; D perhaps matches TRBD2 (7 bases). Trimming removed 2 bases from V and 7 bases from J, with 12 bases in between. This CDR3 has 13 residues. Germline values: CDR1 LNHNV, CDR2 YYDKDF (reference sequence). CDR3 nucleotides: TGTGCCACCAGCAGACGGGGGGCAGGTGAGCAGTACTTC. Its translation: CATSRRGAGEQYF.

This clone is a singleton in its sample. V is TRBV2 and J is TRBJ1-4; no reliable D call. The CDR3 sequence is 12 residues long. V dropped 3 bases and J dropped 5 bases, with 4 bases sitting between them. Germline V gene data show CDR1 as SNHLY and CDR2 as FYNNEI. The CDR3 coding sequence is TGTGCCAGCAGTGATAGAAATGAAAAACTGTTTTTT. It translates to CASSDRNEKLFF.

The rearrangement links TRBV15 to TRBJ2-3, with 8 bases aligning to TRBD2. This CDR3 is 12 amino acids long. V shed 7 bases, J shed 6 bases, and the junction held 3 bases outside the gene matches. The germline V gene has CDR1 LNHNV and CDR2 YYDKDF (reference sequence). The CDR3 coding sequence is TGTGCCACCAACGAGCGGGGGGATACGCAGTATTTT. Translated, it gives CATNERGDTQYF.